This entry lists 23 T cell receptor beta chains sequenced from one sample in a study of read filtering for tumor transcriptome and immune sequencing. This library used roughly 400 ng RNA and molecular barcoded adaptors spanning alpha/delta and beta/gamma chains. TCRdb itself ran the reads through MiXCR, one entry per CDR3 protein. The table has 62,000 or so distinct CDR3 sequences, around 13% seen once. Source material: a population of CD138-negative cells sorted from bone marrow. The receptors were gathered from a donor at least 40 years old with multiple myeloma.

The sample holds many counts of this clonotype. The rearrangement links TRBV5-1 to TRBJ2-7; 13 nucleotides agree with TRBD2. There are 14 residues in the CDR3. Losses at the gene ends were 4 bases for V and 4 bases for J; bases not matched to a gene: 2. Per germline, CDR1 SGHRS and CDR2 YFSETQ. The DNA of the CDR3 is TGCGCCAGCAGCCCGACTAGCGGGAGGTACGAGCAGTACTTC. Translating gives CASSPTSGRYEQYF.

This clonotype was recorded many times. V is TRBV5-6 and J is TRBJ1-1; D ambiguous. This CDR3 contains 14 residues. Germline assignment: CDR1 SGHDT and CDR2 YYEEEE. V dropped 2 bases and J dropped 1 base, with 9 bases sitting between them. In nucleotides, the CDR3 is TGTGCCAGCAGCTTCACGGCTGAGAACACTGAAGCTTTCTTT. Amino acids: CASSFTAENTEAFF.

This clonotype appeared a few times. This rearrangement joins TRBV27 to TRBJ2-1, with TRBD2 matching 8 bases. The CDR3 runs 17 residues. The ends lost 4 bases at V and 2 bases at J; junction bases unmatched: 10. In germline, CDR1 is MNHEY, CDR2 SMNVEV (reference sequence). As DNA, the CDR3 is TGTGCCAGCAGTTCACCCCGATGGACTAGCACCTACAATGAGCAGTTCTTC. Its protein product is CASSSPRWTSTYNEQFF.

Only a few counts were recorded for this clonotype. This chain connects TRBV3-1 to TRBJ1-2; 9 bases fit TRBD1. The CDR3 loop spans 15 amino acids. V lost 1 base, J lost 7 bases, and 7 bases stayed unmatched. Germline CDR1 reads LGHDT; CDR2 reads YNNKEL (reference sequence). CDR3 coding DNA: TGTGCCAGCAGCCAAGGGACAGGGGTCTTCCTTGGCTACACCTTC. Translation gives CASSQGTGVFLGYTF.

In its sample, this clonotype was seen many times. The V call is TRBV9, the J call TRBJ2-3; TRBD1 agrees at 9 bases. V lost 0 bases to trimming and J lost 4 bases; unmatched junction nucleotides: 6. CDR1 is SGDLS, CDR2 YYNGEE, per germline. The CDR3 totals 16 residues. The CDR3 is CASSVEGTGRADTQYF. For the CDR3, the DNA is TGTGCCAGCAGCGTAGAGGGGACAGGGAGGGCAGATACGCAGTATTTT.

In its sample, this clonotype was seen a few times. V usage is TRBV30 and J usage is TRBJ2-1, with a tentative D call TRBD2 (5 bases). Deletions cut 0 bases from V and 5 bases from J, with 14 bases between. CDR1 is GTSNPN, CDR2 SVGIG, per germline (reference sequence). This CDR3 contains 15 residues. The DNA for the CDR3 is TGTGCCTGGAGTGTACGATACGGGATTAACAATGAGCAGTTCTTC. This translates into CAWSVRYGINNEQFF.

A remark on this clonotype: A much larger clone is a single base away; this may be a read error. J is TRBJ1-2 and V is TRBV11-2; D perhaps matches TRBD1 (6 bases). From germline, CDR1 is SGHAT and CDR2 FQNNGV. Trimming took 4 bases from V and 4 from J, leaving 10 bases between them. The CDR3 is 13 amino acids. The CDR3 region has the DNA TGTGCCAGCAGCTGGCAGGGGTGCTATGGCTACACCTTC. Amino acid sequence: CASSWQGCYGYTF.

On this clonotype: This clone may be a read error of a much larger clone one base away. This sequence joins TRBV7-2 and TRBJ2-2, with TRBD2 matching 9 bases. Germline CDR1 reads SGHTA; CDR2 reads FQGNSA. This CDR3 spans 17 amino acids. V gave up 5 bases and J gave up 5 bases; unmatched junction bases: 12. CDR3: CASSPYHSGSQTGELFF. The CDR3 region has the DNA TGTGCCAGCAGCCCCTACCATAGCGGGAGCCAAACCGGGGAGCTGTTTTTT.

With respect to this clonotype: Being one base from a much bigger clone, this may be a read error. The rearrangement uses TRBV25-1 and TRBJ2-5; maybe TRBD1 (7 bases). This CDR3 is built from 14 residues. Germline CDR1 and CDR2: MGHDK and SYGVNS. The CDR3 spells CASSDRRGQGTQYF. The CDR3 region has the DNA TGTGCCAGCAGTGATAGGAGGGGGCAAGGGACCCAGTACTTC.

The genes are TRBV5-1 and TRBJ1-1; D gene ambiguous. Germline CDR1 and CDR2: SGHRS and YFSETQ. The CDR3 has 15 residues. With 4 bases removed from V and 2 bases from J, the gap between germline ends came to 15 bases. The CDR3 is CASSRQVGANTEAFF. CDR3 bases: TGCGCCAGCAGCCGCCAGGTTGGCGCCAACACTGAAGCTTTCTTT.

The chain joins TRBV19 to TRBJ1-5; a possible D gene is TRBD1 (6 bases). The V and J ends lost 4 bases and 1 base respectively, with 8 bases between them. The length of the CDR3 is 14 residues. Per the germline V gene, CDR1 is LNHDA and CDR2 is SQIVND (reference sequence). CDR3 region: CASSTQGSNQPQHF. The CDR3 DNA reads TGTGCCAGTAGTACTCAGGGGAGCAATCAGCCCCAGCATTTT.

At least ten counts were recorded for this clonotype. The rearrangement uses TRBV29-1 and TRBJ2-3, with D tentatively TRBD1 (6 bases). Germline V gives CDR1 SQVTM, CDR2 ANQGSEA. V lost 7 bases, J lost 0 bases, and 14 bases lay in between. The CDR3 contains 14 residues. The CDR3 spells CSAKQGSSTDTQYF. CDR3 nucleotides: TGCAGCGCTAAACAGGGTAGCAGCACAGATACGCAGTATTTT.

Worth noting for this clonotype: This may be a read error: a much more frequent sequence differs by one nucleotide. This chain links TRBV4-1 with TRBJ2-1, with TRBD2 identical over 8 bases. The CDR3 consists of 15 residues. The germline V gene has CDR1 MGHRA and CDR2 YSYEKL. CDR3 sequence: CASSPGLGAYNGQFF. The CDR3 DNA sequence: TGCGCCAGCAGCCCGGGACTAGGGGCCTACAATGGGCAGTTCTTC.

The chain links TRBV5-1 to TRBJ1-6; D is ambiguous. V was pared by 0 bases and J by 7 bases, with 14 bases between. The CDR3 covers 16 residues. The germline CDR1 and CDR2 sequences are SGHRS and YFSETQ. The CDR3, as DNA: TGCGCCAGCAGCTTGGATACAGTGGGGAGCAATTCACCCCTCCACTTT. It yields the protein CASSLDTVGSNSPLHF.

This clonotype appeared many times. This sequence joins TRBV18 and TRBJ2-1; 9 bases agree with TRBD1. V gave up 6 bases and J gave up 6 bases; unmatched junction bases: 9. The germline CDR1 and CDR2 sequences are KGHSH and LQKENI. The CDR3 is 15 amino acids. The CDR3 is CASSPGTGFSNEQFF. The CDR3 DNA follows: TGTGCCAGCTCCCCTGGGACAGGGTTTTCCAATGAGCAGTTCTTC. Complete variable domain (other parts from reference TRBV18 and TRBJ2-1): NAGVMQNPRHLVRRRGQEARLRCSPMKGHSHVYWYRQLPEEGLKFMVYLQKENIIDESGMPKERFSAEFPKEGPSILRIQQVVRGDSAAYFCASSPGTGFSNEQFFGPGTRLTVL.

This clonotype was observed at least ten times. The CDR3 DNA follows: TGTGCCAGCCGACCTGGCGGGAGAAGGAATGAGCAGTTCTTC. Protein product: CASRPGGRRNEQFF. The V gene is TRBV25-1, the J gene TRBJ2-1; 7 bases match TRBD2. V was pared by 8 bases and J by 7 bases, with 11 bases of the junction left unmatched. This CDR3 spans 14 amino acids. Germline V lookup: CDR1 MGHDK, CDR2 SYGVNS.

The V call is TRBV5-1, the J call TRBJ2-1; the match to TRBD1 covers 9 bases. The CDR3 loop spans 12 amino acids. In germline, CDR1 is SGHRS, CDR2 YFSETQ. J lost 8 bases, V lost 4 bases, and 1 base had no gene match. This CDR3 reads CASSGQGYEQFF. The CDR3 coding sequence is TGCGCCAGCAGCGGACAGGGGTATGAGCAGTTCTTC. The variable domain in full, with the rest retrieved from reference TRBV5-1 and TRBJ2-1, is KAGVTQTPRYLIKTRGQQVTLSCSPISGHRSVSWYQQTPGQGLQFLFEYFSETQRNKGNFPGRFSGRQFSNSRSEMNVSTLELGDSALYLCASSGQGYEQFFGPGTRLTVL.

At least ten counts were recorded for this clonotype. The J gene is TRBJ1-1, the V gene TRBV30; D might be TRBD1 (6 bases). The germline gives CDR1 GTSNPN, CDR2 SVGIG (reference sequence). The ends were cut back, 0 bases at V and 8 bases at J, with 16 bases in the middle. The CDR3 runs 14 residues. The CDR3, as DNA: TGTGCCTGGAGTGTTATCGGACAGAGGGGGGAAGCTTTCTTT. Protein product: CAWSVIGQRGEAFF.

This clonotype was seen once. This may arise from a read error, as a much more abundant clone is one base away. The CDR3 here is CASSYLWPGATSTGELFF. In DNA, the CDR3 is TGTGCCAGCAGTTATCTTTGGCCAGGGGCAACGAGCACCGGGGAGCTGTTTTTT. The chain couples TRBV6-6 to TRBJ2-2; D possibly corresponds to TRBD1 (6 bases). Trimming shortened V by 3 bases and J by 4 bases, and 21 bases separated the two germline ends. CDR1 is MNHNY, CDR2 SVGAGI, per germline (reference sequence). The CDR3 has 18 amino acids.

This clonotype has at least ten counts. The rearrangement joins TRBV2 to TRBJ2-7; D is undetermined. Looked up from germline, CDR1 is SNHLY and CDR2 is FYNNEI. The CDR3 length is 15 residues. This CDR3 reads CCQRHGSIALYEQYF. CDR3 in DNA: TGTTGCCAGCGTCACGGGTCCATCGCCCTCTACGAGCAGTACTTC.

Comments on this clonotype: This could be a read error, since a much larger clone is one nucleotide away. The V call is TRBV6-2 or TRBV6-3, the J call TRBJ1-1; tentative D call: TRBD1 (5 bases). The CDR3 contains 12 residues. CDR1 is MNHEY, CDR2 SVGEGT, per germline. The CDR3 loop reads CASSHYRPDAFF. The CDR3 DNA is TGTGCCAGCAGTCACTACAGGCCTGACGCTTTCTTT.

There are many counts of this clonotype. The chain joins TRBV27 to TRBJ1-2, with TRBD1 matching 7 bases. The length of the CDR3 is 13 residues. In germline, CDR1 is MNHEY, CDR2 SMNVEV (reference sequence). Losses at the gene ends were 5 bases for V and 3 bases for J; bases not matched to a gene: 3. As DNA, the CDR3 is TGTGCCAGCAGTGGACAGGTCCACTATGGCTACACCTTC. This encodes CASSGQVHYGYTF.

This clonotype was detected many times. This chain uses TRBV7-3 with TRBJ1-5; a weak D match, TRBD1 (6 bases). Trimming shortened V by 5 bases and J by 5 bases, and 10 bases separated the two germline ends. CDR3 size: 13 residues. CDR1 SGHTA and CDR2 FQGTGA come from the germline V gene. CDR3 sequence: CASSPNRDQPQHF. The CDR3 DNA follows: TGTGCCAGCAGCCCAAACAGGGATCAGCCCCAGCATTTT.